This T cell receptor beta chain appears in the sequencing data of a study of T-cell memory formation after mild COVID-19. Study-wide findings and caveats: A second wave expanding day 15 to 37 was CD4+-biased; contracting clones were balanced.

TCRdb reanalysed the 5' RACE reads using MiXCR and keeps one entry per CDR3 protein. The profile covers 260,000 or so distinct CDR3 sequences, with over 15% appearing a single time and 20% to 25% taken by the ten largest. Germline CDR1 is MGHRA and CDR2 is YSYEKL. Trimming at V came to 1 base and at J to 3 bases, leaving 11 bases not matched to a gene. This CDR3 is 18 amino acids long. In regard to this clonotype: Its antigen is unknown.

Sequenced input: PBMCs or a T cell subset sorted from them (not recorded which). The J gene is TRBJ2-1, the V gene TRBV4-1, with 8 positions matching TRBD1. The receptor's source is a young man who had mild COVID-19 (a few samples of this study predate the infection). Cell type and time point are not known. As DNA, the CDR3 is TGCGCCAGCAGCCAAGTCCGAGGGCAGGGGGCGGGCTACAATGAGCAGTTCTTC. Translated, it gives CASSQVRGQGAGYNEQFF.